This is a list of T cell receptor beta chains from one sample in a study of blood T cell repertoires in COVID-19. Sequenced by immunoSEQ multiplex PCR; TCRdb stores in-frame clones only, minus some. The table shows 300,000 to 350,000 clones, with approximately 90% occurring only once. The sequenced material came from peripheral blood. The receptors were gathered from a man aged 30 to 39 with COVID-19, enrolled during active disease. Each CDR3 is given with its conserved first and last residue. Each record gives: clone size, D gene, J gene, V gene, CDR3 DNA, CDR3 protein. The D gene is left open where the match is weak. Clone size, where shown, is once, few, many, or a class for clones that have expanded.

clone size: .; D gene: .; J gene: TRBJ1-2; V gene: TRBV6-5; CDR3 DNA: .; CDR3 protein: CASSSSDILYGYTF
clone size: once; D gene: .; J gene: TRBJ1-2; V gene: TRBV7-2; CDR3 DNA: TGTGCCAGCAGCTTAGCTGTAGGGGTCTATGGCTACACCTTC; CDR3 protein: CASSLAVGVYGYTF
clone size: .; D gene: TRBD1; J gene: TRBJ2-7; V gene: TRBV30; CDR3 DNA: TGTGCCTGGAGTGTATGGACAGGAGGCTACGAGCAGTACTTC; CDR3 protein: CAWSVWTGGYEQYF
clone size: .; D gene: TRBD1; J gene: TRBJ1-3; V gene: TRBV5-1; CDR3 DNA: TGCGCCAGCAGCTCCGACAGGGCTGGAAACACCATATATTTT; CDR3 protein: CASSSDRAGNTIYF
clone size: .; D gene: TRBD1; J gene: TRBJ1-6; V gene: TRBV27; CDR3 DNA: TGTGCCAGCAGTTCTCTCACCGACAGGGGCAATTCACCCCTCCACTTT; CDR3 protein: CASSSLTDRGNSPLHF
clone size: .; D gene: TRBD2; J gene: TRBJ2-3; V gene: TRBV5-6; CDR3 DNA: TGTGCCGTTCACTCAGCGGGAGTGACAGATACGCAGTATTTT; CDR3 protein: CAVHSAGVTDTQYF
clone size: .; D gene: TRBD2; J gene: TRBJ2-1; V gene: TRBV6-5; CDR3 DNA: TGTGCCAGCAGTTGGCGGGAGCTGGATGAGCAGTTCTTC; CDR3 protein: CASSWRELDEQFF
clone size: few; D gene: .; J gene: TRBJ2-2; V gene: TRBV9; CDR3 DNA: TGTGCCAGCAGCGTATTCCCTGAGGGCACCGGGGAGCTGTTTTTT; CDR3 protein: CASSVFPEGTGELFF
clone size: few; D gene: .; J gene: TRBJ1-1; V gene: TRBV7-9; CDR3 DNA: TGTGCCAGCAGCTTATACGATTCACCGGGGGACGCAGCTTTCTTT; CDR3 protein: CASSLYDSPGDAAFF
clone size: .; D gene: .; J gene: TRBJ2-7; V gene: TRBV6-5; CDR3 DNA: TGTGCCAGCAGAACAGGGTTAGAGCAGTACTTC; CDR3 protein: CASRTGLEQYF
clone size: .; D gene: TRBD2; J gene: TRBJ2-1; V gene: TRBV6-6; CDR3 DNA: TGTGCCAGCAGCCGAGAGCGACTAGCGGGACGCAATGAGCAGTTCTTC; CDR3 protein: CASSRERLAGRNEQFF
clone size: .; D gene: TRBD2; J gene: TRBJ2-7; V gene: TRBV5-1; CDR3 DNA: TGCGCCAGCAGCGCGGGGGGGGTTCCCTCCTACGAGCAGTACTTC; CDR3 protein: CASSAGGVPSYEQYF
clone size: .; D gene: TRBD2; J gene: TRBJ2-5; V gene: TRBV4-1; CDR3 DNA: TGCGCCAGCAGCCAATCCCTAGCGGGAGTAGAGACCCAGTACTTC; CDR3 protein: CASSQSLAGVETQYF
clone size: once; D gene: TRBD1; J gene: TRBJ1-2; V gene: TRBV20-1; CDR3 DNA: TGCAGTGCCGAGACAGGGGATGGCTACACCTTC; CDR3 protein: CSAETGDGYTF
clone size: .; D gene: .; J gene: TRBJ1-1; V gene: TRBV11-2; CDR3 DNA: TGTGCCAGCAGCTTAGTGGAGGGACTTGAAGCTTTCTTT; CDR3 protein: CASSLVEGLEAFF
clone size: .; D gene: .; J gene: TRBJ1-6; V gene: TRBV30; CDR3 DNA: TGTGCCTGGGGACGGGATAATTCACCCCTCCACTTT; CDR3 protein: CAWGRDNSPLHF
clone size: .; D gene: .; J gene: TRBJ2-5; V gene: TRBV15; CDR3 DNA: TGTGCCACCAGCACCGAGAGACAGGCCGGGGAGACCCAGTACTTC; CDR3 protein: CATSTERQAGETQYF
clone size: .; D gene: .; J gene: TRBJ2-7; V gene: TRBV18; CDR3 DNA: TGTGCCAGCTCACCACCGGGGCAGCCCTACGAGCAGTACTTC; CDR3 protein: CASSPPGQPYEQYF
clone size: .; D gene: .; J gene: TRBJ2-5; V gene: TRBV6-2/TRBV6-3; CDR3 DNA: TGTGCCAGCAGTTACCTAGCCGGAACCCAGTACTTC; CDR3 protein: CASSYLAGTQYF
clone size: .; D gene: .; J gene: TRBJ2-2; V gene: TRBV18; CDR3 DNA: TGTGCCAGCTCACCACCGGCGGGTATGAGCGGCGGGGAGCTGTTTTTT; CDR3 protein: CASSPPAGMSGGELFF
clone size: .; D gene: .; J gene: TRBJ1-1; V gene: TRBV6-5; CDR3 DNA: TGTGCCACCAAGACCATTGGCGGAGGTACTGAAGCTTTCTTT; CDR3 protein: CATKTIGGGTEAFF
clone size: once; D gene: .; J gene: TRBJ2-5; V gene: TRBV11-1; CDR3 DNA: TGTGCCAGCAGCTCACCCCGACTAGTACGGCCAGAGACCCAGTACTTC; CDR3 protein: CASSSPRLVRPETQYF
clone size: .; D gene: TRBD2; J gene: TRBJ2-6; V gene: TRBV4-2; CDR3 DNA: TGTGCCAGCAGCGGGTTAGCGGGACGAAGCTCTGGGGCCAACGTCCTGACTTTC; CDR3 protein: CASSGLAGRSSGANVLTF
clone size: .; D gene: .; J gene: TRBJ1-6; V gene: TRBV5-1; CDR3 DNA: TGCGCCAGCAGCCGGGTGGGGGCAGATAATTCACCCCTCCACTTT; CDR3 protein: CASSRVGADNSPLHF